This entry concerns a single T cell receptor beta chain. Germline CDR1 and CDR2: SGHTS and YDEGEE. The J segment lost 4 bases and the V segment lost 2 bases, leaving 7 bases of the junction unmatched. The CDR3 is 15 residues long. The repertoire was sequenced with immunoSEQ multiplex PCR; TCRdb's copy has only in-frame clones and lacks some. The sample shows tens of thousands of clones, approximately 92% of them seen only once. The sample originates from a study of T cell changes during pregnancy in multiple sclerosis. The TCR originated in a female donor with multiple sclerosis, enrolled in a pregnancy study. The sequencing used CD4+ T cells from peripheral blood mononuclear cells, collected in the third trimester of pregnancy. The chain recombines TRBV5-8 with TRBJ2-5, with 8 positions matching TRBD1. The CDR3 DNA follows: TGTGCCAGCAGCTTTTACAGGGGGGTTAGAGAGACCCAGTACTTC. This sequence encodes CASSFYRGVRETQYF.